A single sample gave rise to the 18 T cell receptor beta chains below, sequenced in a study of blood T cell repertoires in COVID-19 (dated by TCRdb to 2020 to 2022). Libraries were constructed by the immunoSEQ multiplex PCR assay. TCRdb took this table from immuneACCESS and kept in-frame rearrangements with V and J called. Such tables lack part of the clones; where checked against another copy, unresolved V genes explain under half of the gap, and the rest is unexplained. For this sample the table gives about 250,000 clones, of which 70% to 90% were detected only once. Roughly a sixth of the sample comes from the top ten. The sequenced material came from PBMCs or T cells enriched from blood (not recorded which). The receptors derive from a man in his late teens or twenties who had recovered from COVID-19.

This chain connects TRBV7-3 to TRBJ2-2, with 7 bases aligning to TRBD2. The CDR3 length is 13 residues. V dropped 5 bases and J dropped 5; count of bases not matched to a gene: 2. Germline V gives CDR1 SGHTA, CDR2 FQGTGA. CDR3 protein: CASSALATGELFF. CDR3 coding DNA: TGTGCCAGCAGCGCACTAGCGACCGGGGAGCTGTTTTTT.

V gene TRBV28 combines with J gene TRBJ2-7; D ambiguous. The germline V gene encodes CDR1 MDHEN and CDR2 SYDVKM. The CDR3 loop spans 11 amino acids. V was shortened by 5 bases and J by 2 bases, with 4 bases between the two germline ends. CDR3 DNA: TGTGCCAGCAGTCAGGCCTACGAGCAGTACTTC. The encoded protein is CASSQAYEQYF.

This clone is a singleton in its sample. The chain carries TRBV18 and TRBJ1-1; 8 nucleotides match TRBD1. The CDR3 is 15 residues long. The V gene's germline CDR1 is KGHSH and CDR2 LQKENI. Germline trimming cut 2 bases from V and 6 bases from J; bases unmatched to any gene: 8. The DNA for the CDR3 is TGTGCCAGCTCACCAGGGACAGGTCAGTCCGCTGAAGCTTTCTTT. Protein sequence: CASSPGTGQSAEAFF. Using reference TRBV18 and TRBJ1-1 for the parts outside the CDR3, the full variable domain is NAGVMQNPRHLVRRRGQEARLRCSPMKGHSHVYWYRQLPEEGLKFMVYLQKENIIDESGMPKERFSAEFPKEGPSILRIQQVVRGDSAAYFCASSPGTGQSAEAFFGQGTRLTVV.

V gene TRBV25-1 combines with J gene TRBJ2-3; TRBD2 agrees at 12 bases. With V trimmed by 6 bases and J by 9 bases, 16 bases remained unmatched. Germline V gene data show CDR1 as MGHDK and CDR2 as SYGVNS. The CDR3 is 17 residues long. The CDR3 region is CASSGETWTSGMGTQYF. The CDR3 DNA reads TGTGCCAGCAGCGGGGAGACCTGGACTAGCGGGATGGGGACGCAGTATTTT.

J is TRBJ1-4 and V is TRBV13; 8 nucleotides align to TRBD1. V was clipped by 5 bases and J by 7 bases; unmatched bases: 12. Germline CDR1 is PRHDT and CDR2 is FYEKMQ (reference sequence). The CDR3 spans 16 residues. CDR3 loop: CASSPNIQGGPEKLFF. The DNA for the CDR3 is TGTGCCAGCAGCCCTAATATACAGGGGGGACCTGAAAAACTGTTTTTT.

This clone was counted once. The rearrangement joins TRBV4-1 to TRBJ2-7; 7 bases are shared with TRBD1. V was pared by 0 bases and J by 0 bases, with 5 bases of the junction left unmatched. The germline V gene encodes CDR1 MGHRA and CDR2 YSYEKL. The CDR3 runs 16 residues. CDR3 protein: CASSQEDRDLSYEQYF. In nucleotides, the CDR3 is TGCGCCAGCAGCCAAGAAGACAGGGACCTCTCCTACGAGCAGTACTTC.

This clone was found once. The chain employs TRBV6-1 and TRBJ1-1; TRBD1 is a possible D gene (6 bases). This CDR3 is built from 15 residues. The germline CDR1 and CDR2 sequences are MNHNS and SASEGT. Trimming removed 1 base at V and 7 bases at J, with 16 bases between. In DNA, the CDR3 is TGTGCCAGCAGTGAAGTGGCAGGGGCGAGGGGTGAAGCTTTCTTT. It is translated as CASSEVAGARGEAFF.

The rearrangement links TRBV5-5 to TRBJ2-3, with D possibly TRBD1 on 6 matching bases. V lost 2 bases, J lost 2 bases, and 24 bases lay in between. The CDR3 covers 19 residues. Looked up from germline, CDR1 is SGHKS and CDR2 is YYEKEE (reference sequence). DNA of the CDR3: TGTGCCAGCAGCTTCAAGGCAGGGGTGGGGGAATTGGACACAGATACGCAGTATTTT. It is translated as CASSFKAGVGELDTDTQYF. Full variable domain (remainder filled in from reference TRBV5-5 and TRBJ2-3): DAGVTQSPTHLIKTRGQQVTLRCSPISGHKSVSWYQQVLGQGPQFIFQYYEKEERGRGNFPDRFSARQFPNYSSELNVNALLLGDSALYLCASSFKAGVGELDTDTQYFGPGTRLTVL.

The chain links TRBV4-1 to TRBJ2-3; TRBD1 matches at 10 bases. V shed 0 bases and J 4 bases; nucleotides not matched to a gene: 10. The CDR3 contains 18 residues. Germline CDR1 reads MGHRA; CDR2 reads YSYEKL. The DNA of the CDR3 is TGCGCCAGCAGCCAAGATAATCCGGGACAGGGGTTAGCAGATACGCAGTATTTT. It translates to CASSQDNPGQGLADTQYF.

CDR3 region: CATSDLPRGRNTGELFF. The CDR3 DNA is TGTGCCACCAGTGATTTGCCCAGGGGGCGCAACACCGGGGAGCTGTTTTTT. The chain uses TRBV24-1 and TRBJ2-2; 8 bases are shared with TRBD1. CDR3 length: 17 residues. Trimming took 0 bases from V and 2 from J; bases not matched to a gene: 4. Germline V gene lookup returns CDR1 KGHDR and CDR2 SFDVKD.

Only one count was recorded for this clone. This chain connects TRBV14 to TRBJ2-7; unclear D gene. V was shortened by 5 bases and J by 0 bases, with 5 bases between the two germline ends. This CDR3 is built from 12 residues. Germline V gives CDR1 SGHDN, CDR2 FVKESK. This CDR3 reads CASSDSSYEQYF. The CDR3, as DNA: TGTGCCAGCAGCGATAGCTCCTACGAGCAGTACTTC.

The chain couples TRBV19 to TRBJ1-3; the match to TRBD1 covers 9 bases. V dropped 11 bases and J dropped 2; count of bases not matched to a gene: 4. The germline CDR1 and CDR2 sequences are LNHDA and SQIVND (reference sequence). The CDR3 consists of 13 residues. This CDR3 is CAARDRAGNTIYF. In nucleotides, the CDR3 is TGTGCCGCCCGGGACAGGGCTGGAAACACCATATATTTT.

CDR3 sequence reads: CASSSTGGASSPLHF. DNA for the CDR3: TGCGCCAGCAGCTCTACAGGGGGCGCATCTTCACCCCTCCACTTT. The J gene is TRBJ1-6, the V gene TRBV5-1, with 9 bases lining up with TRBD1. The trim removed 3 bases at V and 9 bases at J, leaving 7 bases unmatched. Germline CDR1 SGHRS, CDR2 YFSETQ. The CDR3 spans 15 residues.

In this sample, this clone turned up a few times. V and J are TRBV14 and TRBJ2-5, with 8 bases fitting TRBD2. Germline V gene data show CDR1 as SGHDN and CDR2 as FVKESK. The CDR3 totals 12 residues. J gave up 14 bases and V 1 base, and 6 bases lay outside the gene matches. CDR3 region: CASSQGGGHLYF. DNA for the CDR3: TGTGCCAGCAGCCAAGGCGGGGGGCATCTATACTTC.

The rearrangement links TRBV5-6 to TRBJ1-1, with a weak D call TRBD1 (6 bases). Germline CDR1 and CDR2: SGHDT and YYEEEE. The CDR3 totals 13 residues. V gave up 0 bases and J gave up 4 bases, with 7 bases separating them. In nucleotides, the CDR3 is TGTGCCAGCAGCTTGGTCAGGGGCACTGAAGCTTTCTTT. Protein sequence: CASSLVRGTEAFF.

The chain uses TRBV5-1 and TRBJ1-1, with D possibly matching TRBD1 (5 bases). The CDR3 runs 15 residues. Germline CDR1 reads SGHRS; CDR2 reads YFSETQ. Between the trimmed V and J ends, which lost 4 bases and 3 bases, there was a span of 16 bases. The CDR3, as DNA: TGCGCCAGCAGCATATCAGGGAACCCTCACACTGAAGCTTTCTTT. The encoded protein is CASSISGNPHTEAFF.

This clone has just a few counts. The chain combines TRBV5-1 with TRBJ2-4; 9 positions match TRBD1. The length of the CDR3 is 13 residues. V was clipped by 3 bases and J by 5 bases; unmatched bases: 0. Germline CDR1 is SGHRS and CDR2 is YFSETQ. The CDR3 DNA reads TGCGCCAGCAGCTACAGGGGGCAAAACATTCAGTACTTC. Translation gives CASSYRGQNIQYF.

The chain joins TRBV13 to TRBJ1-1, with D uncertain. The V end lost 5 bases, the J end lost 0 bases, and 13 bases lay between the germline ends. This CDR3 has 15 amino acids. Germline V lookup: CDR1 PRHDT, CDR2 FYEKMQ (reference sequence). CDR3 sequence reads: CASSALNRVNTEAFF. CDR3 in DNA: TGTGCCAGCAGCGCATTAAACCGGGTGAACACTGAAGCTTTCTTT.